These 3 T cell receptor beta chains were sequenced from one sample in a study of T cell repertoires in cytomegalovirus infection. Each CDR3 protein gets one entry after TCRdb re-called the reads with MiXCR. The table shows around 210,000 distinct CDR3 sequences, with 6.5% occurring only once. Sequencing was done on a sample of PBMCs. The receptors shown here come from a human donor in good health (CMV status not recorded). Some clones in this sample may be carry-over from other donors' samples.

This clonotype has a count of ten or more. The gene calls are TRBV5-8 and TRBJ1-2, with no clear D. V was shortened by 0 bases and J by 8 bases, with 8 bases between the two germline ends. This CDR3 spans 12 amino acids. Germline CDR1 is SGHTS and CDR2 is YDEGEE. This chain's CDR3 is CASSLVDWGYTF. In DNA form, the CDR3 reads TGTGCCAGCAGCTTGGTGGACTGGGGCTACACCTTC.

This clonotype was seen repeatedly, ten times or more. The rearrangement uses TRBV4-2 and TRBJ1-1, with D possibly TRBD1 on 5 matching bases. This CDR3 spans 14 amino acids. Looked up from germline, CDR1 is LGHNA and CDR2 is YNFKEQ. V dropped 4 bases and J dropped 2 bases, with 11 bases sitting between them. CDR3 protein: CASSPGDSNTEAFF. In DNA form, the CDR3 reads TGTGCCAGCAGCCCCGGTGACAGCAACACTGAAGCTTTCTTT.

This clonotype showed up many times. The chain employs TRBV29-1 and TRBJ1-1, with TRBD1 identical over 10 bases. The CDR3 covers 14 residues. The V and J ends lost 8 bases and 4 bases, in that order; junction bases with no gene match: 10. Germline CDR1 SQVTM, CDR2 ANQGSEA. CDR3 region: CSLYGTGAGTEAFF. For the CDR3, the DNA is TGCAGCTTGTACGGGACAGGGGCAGGCACTGAAGCTTTCTTT.